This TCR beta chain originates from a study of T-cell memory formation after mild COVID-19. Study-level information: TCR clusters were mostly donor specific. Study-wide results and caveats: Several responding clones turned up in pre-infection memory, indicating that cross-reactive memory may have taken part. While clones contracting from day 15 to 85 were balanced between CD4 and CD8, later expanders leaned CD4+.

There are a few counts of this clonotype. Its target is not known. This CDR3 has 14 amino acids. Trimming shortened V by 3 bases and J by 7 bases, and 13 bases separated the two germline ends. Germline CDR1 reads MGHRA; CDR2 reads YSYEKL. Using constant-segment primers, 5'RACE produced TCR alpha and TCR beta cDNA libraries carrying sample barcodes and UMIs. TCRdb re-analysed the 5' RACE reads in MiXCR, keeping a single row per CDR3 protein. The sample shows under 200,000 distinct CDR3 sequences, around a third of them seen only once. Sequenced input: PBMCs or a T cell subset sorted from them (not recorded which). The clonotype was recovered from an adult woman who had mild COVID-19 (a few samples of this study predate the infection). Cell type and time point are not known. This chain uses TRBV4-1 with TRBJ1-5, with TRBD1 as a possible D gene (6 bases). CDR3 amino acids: CASSHGLGGQPQHF. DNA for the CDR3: TGCGCCAGCAGCCATGGTCTGGGGGGCCAGCCCCAGCATTTT.